The rows below give T cell receptor beta chains drawn from one sample of a study of blood T cell repertoires in COVID-19. Measured with immunoSEQ multiplex PCR; TCRdb has only the in-frame clones, and not every one. In the table there are approximately 300,000 clones, nearly 90% of which are singletons. Source material: peripheral blood. Source of these receptors: a woman in her thirties or forties with COVID-19, enrolled during active disease. The CDR3 runs from the conserved cysteine through the conserved F or W. The order of the fields is J gene, clone size, V gene, D gene, CDR3 protein, CDR3 DNA. The D gene is left open where the match is weak. Not all rows give a size; the values are once, few, many and, for expanded clones, a class.

J: TRBJ1-1; size: -; V: TRBV3-1/TRBV3-2; D: -; CDR3: CASSLQTGRGGEAFF; DNA: TGTGCCAGCAGCCTCCAGACAGGCCGGGGGGGTGAAGCTTTCTTT
J: TRBJ1-6; size: -; V: TRBV11-2; D: -; CDR3: CASSLGLYNSPLHF; DNA: TGTGCCAGCAGCTTGGGGCTCTATAATTCACCCCTCCACTTT
J: TRBJ1-1; size: -; V: TRBV18; D: -; CDR3: CASSPPARIDTEAFF; DNA: TGTGCCAGCTCACCACCAGCCAGGATCGACACTGAAGCTTTCTTT
J: TRBJ2-1; size: -; V: TRBV28; D: TRBD1; CDR3: CASSGQGQRYEQFF; DNA: TGTGCCAGCAGTGGACAGGGGCAAAGGTATGAGCAGTTCTTC
J: TRBJ2-7; size: -; V: TRBV28; D: TRBD1; CDR3: CASRTGQGFSYEQYF; DNA: TGTGCCAGCAGGACGGGACAGGGATTCTCCTACGAGCAGTACTTC
J: TRBJ2-7; size: -; V: TRBV3-1/TRBV3-2; D: -; CDR3: CASSPEHSADYEQYF; DNA: TGTGCCAGCAGCCCTGAACATTCTGCGGACTACGAGCAGTACTTC
J: TRBJ1-2; size: -; V: TRBV6-5; D: TRBD1; CDR3: CASSKQGDGYTF; DNA: TGTGCCAGCAGTAAACAGGGGGATGGCTACACCTTC
J: TRBJ1-6; size: -; V: TRBV6-4; D: -; CDR3: CASSDSPVGSVLNSPLHF; DNA: TGTGCCAGCAGTGACTCCCCCGTTGGCTCAGTGCTTAATTCACCCCTCCACTTT
J: TRBJ1-6; size: -; V: TRBV5-1; D: -; CDR3: CASSLQIGRESPLHF; DNA: TGCGCCAGCAGCTTGCAGATTGGGAGGGAATCACCCCTCCACTTT
J: TRBJ2-1; size: -; V: TRBV11-2; D: -; CDR3: CASSLREGSSYNEQFF; DNA: TGTGCCAGCAGCCTTCGAGAGGGCAGCTCCTACAATGAGCAGTTCTTC
J: TRBJ1-1; size: -; V: TRBV12-5; D: -; CDR3: CASGPLGKFEAFF; DNA: TGTGCTAGTGGTCCCCTCGGGAAGTTTGAAGCTTTCTTT
J: TRBJ1-2; size: -; V: TRBV24-1; D: TRBD1; CDR3: CATSDLTDRASGYTF; DNA: TGTGCCACCAGTGATTTGACGGACAGGGCTTCTGGCTACACCTTC
J: TRBJ1-2; size: -; V: TRBV9; D: -; CDR3: CASSVRDTNYGYTF; DNA: TGTGCCAGCAGCGTCCGGGACACCAACTATGGCTACACCTTC
J: TRBJ2-1; size: -; V: TRBV10-3; D: TRBD2; CDR3: CAISPLAGVLSAQFF; DNA: TGTGCCATCAGCCCACTAGCGGGAGTTTTATCCGCCCAGTTCTTC
J: TRBJ2-3; size: -; V: TRBV29-1; D: TRBD2; CDR3: CSVDGTSLFSDTQYF; DNA: TGCAGCGTTGATGGGACTAGCTTATTTTCGGATACGCAGTATTTT
J: TRBJ2-3; size: -; V: TRBV28; D: TRBD1; CDR3: CASSPRDRGTDTQYF; DNA: TGTGCCAGCAGTCCCCGGGACAGAGGCACAGATACGCAGTATTTT
J: TRBJ1-2; size: -; V: TRBV19; D: -; CDR3: CASSIVPSRPGYGYTF; DNA: TGTGCCAGTAGTATTGTACCCTCTCGGCCAGGCTATGGCTACACCTTC
J: TRBJ1-5; size: -; V: TRBV28; D: TRBD1; CDR3: CASRKSGGANQPQHF; DNA: TGTGCCAGCAGAAAATCAGGGGGCGCGAATCAGCCCCAGCATTTT
J: TRBJ1-3; size: -; V: TRBV28; D: TRBD1; CDR3: CASSPLDRVVSTGNTIYF; DNA: TGTGCCAGCAGTCCCCTCGACAGGGTTGTATCGACGGGAAACACCATATATTTT
J: TRBJ2-1; size: -; V: TRBV21-1; D: -; CDR3: CASSKGRLRRNEQFF; DNA: TGTGCCAGCAGCAAAGGGCGCCTAAGGAGGAATGAGCAGTTCTTC
J: TRBJ2-1; size: -; V: TRBV27; D: TRBD1; CDR3: CASSPDRGSYNEQFF; DNA: TGTGCCAGCAGCCCAGACAGGGGCTCCTACAATGAGCAGTTCTTC
J: TRBJ2-3; size: -; V: TRBV24-1; D: -; CDR3: CATSDLRGGATDTQYF; DNA: TGTGCCACCAGTGATTTAAGAGGGGGGGCCACAGATACGCAGTATTTT
J: TRBJ2-1; size: -; V: TRBV14; D: TRBD2; CDR3: CASSQGLAGNNEQFF; DNA: TGTGCCAGCAGCCAAGGCCTAGCGGGTAACAATGAGCAGTTCTTC
J: TRBJ2-1; size: -; V: TRBV3-1/TRBV3-2; D: -; CDR3: CASSQGVGMTYNEQFF; DNA: TGTGCCAGCAGCCAAGGTGTCGGGATGACCTACAATGAGCAGTTCTTC
J: TRBJ2-1; size: once; V: TRBV24-1; D: -; CDR3: CATSDGGINEQFF; DNA: TGTGCCACCAGTGATGGGGGGATCAATGAGCAGTTCTTC
J: TRBJ1-6; size: -; V: TRBV9; D: TRBD1; CDR3: CASSATGNSPLHF; DNA: TGTGCCAGCAGCGCGACAGGGAATTCACCCCTCCACTTT
J: TRBJ2-7; size: -; V: TRBV5-1; D: TRBD1; CDR3: CASSLVADRGYEQYF; DNA: TGCGCCAGCAGCTTGGTGGCGGACAGGGGCTACGAGCAGTACTTC
J: TRBJ2-7; size: many; V: TRBV9; D: TRBD1; CDR3: CASSLGQGNYDEQYF; DNA: TGTGCCAGCAGCCTAGGACAGGGGAATTACGACGAGCAGTACTTC
J: TRBJ1-2; size: once; V: TRBV28; D: -; CDR3: CASSSTRGYTF; DNA: TGTGCCAGCAGTTCCACCCGGGGCTACACCTTC
J: TRBJ1-2; size: -; V: TRBV7-2; D: TRBD1; CDR3: CASSSRTGGGSGYTF; DNA: TGTGCCAGCAGCTCAAGGACAGGGGGCGGAAGTGGCTACACCTTC
J: TRBJ1-2; size: -; V: TRBV10-1; D: -; CDR3: CASSGDPWEPINYGYTF; DNA: TGCGCCAGCAGTGGCGACCCGTGGGAGCCGATTAACTATGGCTACACCTTC
J: TRBJ1-2; size: -; V: TRBV9; D: TRBD1; CDR3: CASSPRDRDYGYTF; DNA: TGTGCCAGCAGCCCCCGGGACAGGGACTATGGCTACACCTTC
J: TRBJ2-7; size: -; V: TRBV6-5; D: -; CDR3: CASSYGTGDPYEQYF; DNA: TGTGCCAGCAGTTACGGTACAGGAGACCCCTACGAGCAGTACTTC
J: TRBJ1-6; size: -; V: TRBV7-3; D: TRBD1; CDR3: CASSHLGQGAPTYNSPLHF; DNA: TGTGCCAGCAGCCACCTTGGACAGGGGGCCCCCACCTATAATTCACCCCTCCACTTT
J: TRBJ2-2; size: -; V: TRBV7-2; D: -; CDR3: CASSLAGHLNTGELFF; DNA: TGTGCCAGCAGCTTAGCCGGACATTTGAACACCGGGGAGCTGTTTTTT
J: TRBJ1-2; size: -; V: TRBV27; D: -; CDR3: CASSPRVSNYGYTF; DNA: TGTGCCAGCAGTCCCAGGGTATCTAACTATGGCTACACCTTC
J: TRBJ2-3; size: once; V: TRBV5-4; D: -; CDR3: CASSWMGGYTDTQYF; DNA: TGTGCCAGCAGCTGGATGGGGGGATACACAGATACGCAGTATTTT
J: TRBJ1-2; size: once; V: TRBV13; D: TRBD1; CDR3: CASSQDRGGYTF; DNA: TGTGCCAGCAGCCAGGACAGGGGCGGCTACACCTTC
J: TRBJ2-1; size: -; V: TRBV19; D: TRBD2; CDR3: CASSIDSAGGPYNEQFF; DNA: TGTGCCAGTAGTATAGACTCGGCGGGGGGGCCGTACAATGAGCAGTTCTTC
J: TRBJ2-1; size: -; V: TRBV28; D: TRBD1; CDR3: CASRGGQGSYNEQFF; DNA: TGTGCCAGCAGGGGCGGACAGGGGAGCTACAATGAGCAGTTCTTC
J: TRBJ2-5; size: -; V: TRBV7-2; D: -; CDR3: CASSLDSTSQETQYF; DNA: TGTGCCAGCAGCTTAGATAGTACTAGCCAAGAGACCCAGTACTTC
J: TRBJ2-2; size: -; V: TRBV13; D: TRBD2; CDR3: CASRRGTSGSELFF; DNA: TGTGCCAGCAGGCGCGGGACTAGCGGGAGCGAGCTGTTTTTT
J: TRBJ2-5; size: -; V: TRBV5-1; D: -; CDR3: CASSLGAVVGETQYF; DNA: TGCGCCAGCAGCTTGGGAGCGGTGGTCGGGGAGACCCAGTACTTC
J: TRBJ2-5; size: -; V: TRBV9; D: -; CDR3: CASSVGVLWRLQETQYF; DNA: TGTGCCAGCAGCGTAGGAGTTTTGTGGCGGCTGCAAGAGACCCAGTACTTC
J: TRBJ2-1; size: -; V: TRBV28; D: TRBD2; CDR3: CASSLWTSGIDNEQFF; DNA: TGTGCCAGCAGTTTATGGACTAGCGGGATCGACAATGAGCAGTTCTTC
J: TRBJ2-2; size: -; V: TRBV10-3; D: -; CDR3: CAIGGLFNTGELFF; DNA: TGTGCCATCGGGGGACTCTTTAACACCGGGGAGCTGTTTTTT
J: TRBJ1-6; size: -; V: TRBV7-6; D: -; CDR3: CASSAWGVADSPLHF; DNA: TGTGCCAGCAGCGCTTGGGGGGTCGCGGATTCACCCCTCCACTTT
J: TRBJ1-1; size: -; V: TRBV1; D: -; CDR3: CTSSQHVLTGMNTEAFF; DNA: TGCACCAGCAGCCAACACGTACTGACAGGTATGAACACTGAAGCTTTCTTT
J: TRBJ1-2; size: -; V: TRBV12-5; D: -; CDR3: CASGFTDEYGYTF; DNA: TGTGCTAGTGGCTTCACAGATGAGTATGGCTACACCTTC